The next 8 T cell receptor beta chains were all read from a single sample in a study of CD8+ T cells in alopecia areata. Indicated treatment: oral pan-JAK inhibitor, 5-10 mg twice daily. Extracted RNA was reverse transcribed into cDNA, the sequencing template. TCRdb's copy holds only in-frame clones and misses some; the assay was immunoSEQ multiplex PCR. The sample shows some 110,000 clones, 50% to 75% of them seen only once. The input for sequencing was CD8+ T cells sorted from blood, taken at week 4, from a patient treated with tofacitinib. These receptors all come from a human donor with alopecia areata.

The gene calls are TRBV30 and TRBJ2-7; no reliable D call. The CDR3 runs to 12 residues. V was shortened by 1 base and J by 2 bases, with 6 bases between the two germline ends. The germline V gene has CDR1 GTSNPN and CDR2 SVGIG (reference sequence). The CDR3 DNA sequence: TGTGCCTGGAGTGCGGTCACCTACGAGCAGTACTTC. Translation: CAWSAVTYEQYF.

The chain couples TRBV28 to TRBJ2-7; D unclear. Germline CDR1 MDHEN, CDR2 SYDVKM. Trimming shortened V by 2 bases and J by 5 bases, and 1 base separated the two germline ends. This CDR3 region has 10 residues. The CDR3 is CASSLNEQYF. The CDR3 nucleotides read TGTGCCAGCAGTTTAAACGAGCAGTACTTC.

This clone showed up just once. V gene TRBV2 combines with J gene TRBJ1-2, with 7 bases fitting TRBD1. V was clipped by 7 bases and J by 2 bases; unmatched bases: 7. The CDR3 has 14 amino acids. Germline V gene sequence: CDR1 SNHLY, CDR2 FYNNEI. The CDR3 DNA follows: TGTGCCAGCAAAAAGCCGGGACAGAACTATGGCTACACCTTC. It codes for CASKKPGQNYGYTF.

The chain has TRBV5-1 and TRBJ2-7; D uncertain. CDR1 and CDR2 (germline): SGHRS, YFSETQ. The V end was cut by 0 bases, the J end by 2 bases, with 6 bases between. This CDR3 region has 13 residues. The CDR3 loop reads CASSLEEPYEQYF. Here the CDR3 DNA reads TGCGCCAGCAGCTTGGAGGAACCCTACGAGCAGTACTTC.

This clone was recorded a few times. The chain is built from TRBV27 and TRBJ1-5; 7 bases map to TRBD1. The V segment lost 7 bases and the J segment 3 bases; nucleotides outside the gene matches: 3. The CDR3 contains 13 residues. CDR1 is MNHEY and CDR2 is SMNVEV in the germline V gene (reference sequence). The CDR3 sequence is CASTGGPNQPQHF. CDR3 DNA: TGTGCCAGCACAGGGGGACCCAATCAGCCCCAGCATTTT.

This clone turned up a few times. This sequence joins TRBV29-1 and TRBJ1-2, with 8 nucleotides matching TRBD1. Trimming at V came to 8 bases and at J to 10 bases, leaving 24 bases not matched to a gene. CDR3 length: 16 amino acids. The germline CDR1 and CDR2 sequences are SQVTM and ANQGSEA. The CDR3 loop is CSSRQGTSPSMFDYTF. For the CDR3, the DNA is TGCAGCTCTCGACAGGGGACATCGCCCTCTATGTTCGACTACACCTTC.

CDR3 in DNA: TGTGCCAGCAGTATGGGGACAGGGGTATTCGAAAAACTGTTTTTT. Protein product: CASSMGTGVFEKLFF. The chain is built from TRBV25-1 and TRBJ1-4; TRBD1 matches at 10 bases. The J segment lost 8 bases and the V segment lost 5 bases, leaving 8 bases of the junction unmatched. Germline V gene data show CDR1 as MGHDK and CDR2 as SYGVNS. The CDR3 runs to 15 residues.

The chain links TRBV29-1 to TRBJ1-2, with a possible D match to TRBD1 (5 bases). V lost 1 base to trimming and J lost 8 bases, with 17 bases between them. Germline CDR1 is SQVTM and CDR2 is ANQGSEA. This CDR3 is 14 amino acids long. CDR3 in amino acids: CSVEGQFEGVGYTF. CDR3 DNA: TGCAGCGTTGAAGGACAGTTTGAGGGAGTAGGCTACACCTTC.